This is a list of T cell receptor beta chains from one sample in a study of identical twins. MiXCR, applied by TCRdb to the 5' RACE reads, yields one record per CDR3 protein. The table lists 1.5 million to 2 million distinct CDR3 sequences, more than 30% of them singletons, with under 0.35% in the top ten. Sequenced: cord blood. The receptors derive from a newborn girl in good health. CDR3s include the opening cysteine and the closing phenylalanine or tryptophan. Each record gives: J gene, V gene, D gene, clone size, CDR3 DNA, CDR3 protein. D genes are given only for firm matches. Size is stated for part of the rows, as once, few or many counts, or as a class when the clone is expanded.

TRBJ2-3 TRBV6-2/TRBV6-3 TRBD2 - TGTGCCAGCAGTTACTCGGGACTAACGGGAGTGGTGCAGTATTTT CASSYSGLTGVVQYF
TRBJ1-6 TRBV12-3/TRBV12-4 - - TGTGCCAGCAGTCGACACAGGGATTCACCCCCCCACTTT CASSRHRDSPPHF
TRBJ1-6 TRBV2 - - TGTGCCAGCAGGACGGACAGTGTCTATAATTCACCCCTCCACTTT CASRTDSVYNSPLHF
TRBJ2-1 TRBV20-1 TRBD1 - TGCAGTGCTTATACAGGGGGCTCCTACAATGAGCAGTTCTTC CSAYTGGSYNEQFF
TRBJ1-6 TRBV7-2 TRBD1 - TGTGCCGGGGCGGACAGGATTAATTCACCCCTCCACTTT CAGADRINSPLHF
TRBJ2-7 TRBV6-2/TRBV6-3 TRBD2 few TGTGCCAGCAGTCTTACTAGCGCTCCCTACGAGCAGTACTTC CASSLTSAPYEQYF
TRBJ1-2 TRBV4-1 TRBD1 - TGCGCCAGCAGCCAAGGAGCCGGGACAGGCTACTATGGCTACACCTTC CASSQGAGTGYYGYTF
TRBJ2-1 TRBV20-1 TRBD2 - TGCAGTGCTAGTCCTAGCGGGAGGTTTTACAATGAGCAGTTCTTC CSASPSGRFYNEQFF
TRBJ2-1 TRBV24-1 TRBD2 few TGTGCCACTGGGACTAGCGGGGGGTATGAGCAGTTCTTC CATGTSGGYEQFF
TRBJ1-1 TRBV12-3/TRBV12-4 - - TGTGCCAGCAGTTTAAGGGAGGTGAACACTGAAGCTTTCTTT CASSLREVNTEAFF
TRBJ2-5 TRBV27 TRBD1 few TGTGCCAGCAGTTTAGGACCCAACAGGGGGCGAGAGACCCAGTACTTC CASSLGPNRGRETQYF
TRBJ2-7 TRBV4-2 TRBD2 few TGTGCCAGCAGCCAACCTAGGACTAGCGGGGCCTACGAGCAGTACTTC CASSQPRTSGAYEQYF
TRBJ2-5 TRBV24-1 - few TGTGCCTCGGCGATACAGGGCCAAGAGACCCAGTACTTC CASAIQGQETQYF
TRBJ2-1 TRBV6-5 - many TGTGCCAGCAGTTACTCTGGGCTGATCCGCTACAATGAGCAGTTCTTC CASSYSGLIRYNEQFF
TRBJ2-2 TRBV20-1 - - TGCAGTGCTAAACAGGGCACCGGGGAGCTGTTTTTT CSAKQGTGELFF
TRBJ1-2 TRBV7-2 - - TGTGCCGGCAGCTTAGAATTTAACTATGGCTACACCTTC CAGSLEFNYGYTF
TRBJ1-6 TRBV20-1 - - TGCAGTGCTAGGCCAAGTGGTAATTCACCCCTCCACTTT CSARPSGNSPLHF
TRBJ1-1 TRBV27 - - TGTGCCAGCAGTTCGGGACAAAGCGAAGCTTTCTTT CASSSGQSEAFF
TRBJ1-2 TRBV5-5 TRBD1 few TGTGCCAGCAGCTTCTGGACAGGGGAGGTCTATGGCTACACCTTC CASSFWTGEVYGYTF
TRBJ2-3 TRBV20-1 - - TGCAGTGCTGCCAGAGGCAATCCGCAGTATTTT CSAARGNPQYF
TRBJ1-4 TRBV5-8 TRBD1 - TGTGCCAGCAGCTTGGGCAGGGGGCAAGAAAAACTGTTTTTT CASSLGRGQEKLFF
TRBJ1-1 TRBV20-1 - few TGCAGTGCTGCGGATGGGGGAACTGAAGCTTTCTTT CSAADGGTEAFF
TRBJ2-1 TRBV20-1 TRBD2 many TGCAGTGGTCTAGCGGGAGTTCAGGATGAGCAGTTCTTC CSGLAGVQDEQFF
TRBJ1-2 TRBV6-1 - - TGTGCCAGCAGTATTACAGAGGGTGGCTACACCTTC CASSITEGGYTF
TRBJ2-3 TRBV7-9 TRBD2 - TGTGCCAGCAGCTTAGCAAGCGGGGGGTCCCCCACAGATACGCAGTATTTT CASSLASGGSPTDTQYF
TRBJ2-7 TRBV27 - few TGTGCCAGCAGTTTGACCGTACTGGCTCCGGGGAGGGAGCAGTACTTC CASSLTVLAPGREQYF
TRBJ1-2 TRBV4-2 - once TGTGCCGGCAGCCAAGATCCCGGACACTATGGCTACACCTTC CAGSQDPGHYGYTF
TRBJ2-3 TRBV4-1 - - TGCGCCAGCAGCTGGGAGGGGGCACACACAGATACGCAGTATTTT CASSWEGAHTDTQYF
TRBJ1-2 TRBV6-1 - - TGTGCCAGCAGTGAAATTGGGGGGGTGTATGGCTACACCTTC CASSEIGGVYGYTF
TRBJ2-4 TRBV12-3/TRBV12-4 TRBD2 - TGTGCCAGCAGTTTTACGGGACTATATTATGACATTCGGTACTTC CASSFTGLYYDIRYF
TRBJ1-1 TRBV27 - - TGTGCCAGCAGTTTATACCGGGTCGGCGAAGCTTTCTTT CASSLYRVGEAFF
TRBJ2-7 TRBV9 - - TGTGCCAGCAGCGTAGAGCCCTTCTCCTACGAGCAGTACTTC CASSVEPFSYEQYF
TRBJ2-3 TRBV25-1 TRBD2 few TGTGCCAGCAGTGAGCGGGAGAGCACAGATACGCAGTATTTT CASSERESTDTQYF
TRBJ2-7 TRBV6-1 - - TGTGCCAGCAGTGAAGTCACTAGCACCGAGCAGTACTTC CASSEVTSTEQYF
TRBJ2-7 TRBV10-3 TRBD1 - TGTGCCATCAGTGAGTTCCAGGGGGCGCGAGGTAATGAGCAGTACTTC CAISEFQGARGNEQYF
TRBJ1-6 TRBV20-1 - - TGCAGTGCGAGGTCTTCCTCCTATAATTCACCCCTCCACTTT CSARSSSYNSPLHF